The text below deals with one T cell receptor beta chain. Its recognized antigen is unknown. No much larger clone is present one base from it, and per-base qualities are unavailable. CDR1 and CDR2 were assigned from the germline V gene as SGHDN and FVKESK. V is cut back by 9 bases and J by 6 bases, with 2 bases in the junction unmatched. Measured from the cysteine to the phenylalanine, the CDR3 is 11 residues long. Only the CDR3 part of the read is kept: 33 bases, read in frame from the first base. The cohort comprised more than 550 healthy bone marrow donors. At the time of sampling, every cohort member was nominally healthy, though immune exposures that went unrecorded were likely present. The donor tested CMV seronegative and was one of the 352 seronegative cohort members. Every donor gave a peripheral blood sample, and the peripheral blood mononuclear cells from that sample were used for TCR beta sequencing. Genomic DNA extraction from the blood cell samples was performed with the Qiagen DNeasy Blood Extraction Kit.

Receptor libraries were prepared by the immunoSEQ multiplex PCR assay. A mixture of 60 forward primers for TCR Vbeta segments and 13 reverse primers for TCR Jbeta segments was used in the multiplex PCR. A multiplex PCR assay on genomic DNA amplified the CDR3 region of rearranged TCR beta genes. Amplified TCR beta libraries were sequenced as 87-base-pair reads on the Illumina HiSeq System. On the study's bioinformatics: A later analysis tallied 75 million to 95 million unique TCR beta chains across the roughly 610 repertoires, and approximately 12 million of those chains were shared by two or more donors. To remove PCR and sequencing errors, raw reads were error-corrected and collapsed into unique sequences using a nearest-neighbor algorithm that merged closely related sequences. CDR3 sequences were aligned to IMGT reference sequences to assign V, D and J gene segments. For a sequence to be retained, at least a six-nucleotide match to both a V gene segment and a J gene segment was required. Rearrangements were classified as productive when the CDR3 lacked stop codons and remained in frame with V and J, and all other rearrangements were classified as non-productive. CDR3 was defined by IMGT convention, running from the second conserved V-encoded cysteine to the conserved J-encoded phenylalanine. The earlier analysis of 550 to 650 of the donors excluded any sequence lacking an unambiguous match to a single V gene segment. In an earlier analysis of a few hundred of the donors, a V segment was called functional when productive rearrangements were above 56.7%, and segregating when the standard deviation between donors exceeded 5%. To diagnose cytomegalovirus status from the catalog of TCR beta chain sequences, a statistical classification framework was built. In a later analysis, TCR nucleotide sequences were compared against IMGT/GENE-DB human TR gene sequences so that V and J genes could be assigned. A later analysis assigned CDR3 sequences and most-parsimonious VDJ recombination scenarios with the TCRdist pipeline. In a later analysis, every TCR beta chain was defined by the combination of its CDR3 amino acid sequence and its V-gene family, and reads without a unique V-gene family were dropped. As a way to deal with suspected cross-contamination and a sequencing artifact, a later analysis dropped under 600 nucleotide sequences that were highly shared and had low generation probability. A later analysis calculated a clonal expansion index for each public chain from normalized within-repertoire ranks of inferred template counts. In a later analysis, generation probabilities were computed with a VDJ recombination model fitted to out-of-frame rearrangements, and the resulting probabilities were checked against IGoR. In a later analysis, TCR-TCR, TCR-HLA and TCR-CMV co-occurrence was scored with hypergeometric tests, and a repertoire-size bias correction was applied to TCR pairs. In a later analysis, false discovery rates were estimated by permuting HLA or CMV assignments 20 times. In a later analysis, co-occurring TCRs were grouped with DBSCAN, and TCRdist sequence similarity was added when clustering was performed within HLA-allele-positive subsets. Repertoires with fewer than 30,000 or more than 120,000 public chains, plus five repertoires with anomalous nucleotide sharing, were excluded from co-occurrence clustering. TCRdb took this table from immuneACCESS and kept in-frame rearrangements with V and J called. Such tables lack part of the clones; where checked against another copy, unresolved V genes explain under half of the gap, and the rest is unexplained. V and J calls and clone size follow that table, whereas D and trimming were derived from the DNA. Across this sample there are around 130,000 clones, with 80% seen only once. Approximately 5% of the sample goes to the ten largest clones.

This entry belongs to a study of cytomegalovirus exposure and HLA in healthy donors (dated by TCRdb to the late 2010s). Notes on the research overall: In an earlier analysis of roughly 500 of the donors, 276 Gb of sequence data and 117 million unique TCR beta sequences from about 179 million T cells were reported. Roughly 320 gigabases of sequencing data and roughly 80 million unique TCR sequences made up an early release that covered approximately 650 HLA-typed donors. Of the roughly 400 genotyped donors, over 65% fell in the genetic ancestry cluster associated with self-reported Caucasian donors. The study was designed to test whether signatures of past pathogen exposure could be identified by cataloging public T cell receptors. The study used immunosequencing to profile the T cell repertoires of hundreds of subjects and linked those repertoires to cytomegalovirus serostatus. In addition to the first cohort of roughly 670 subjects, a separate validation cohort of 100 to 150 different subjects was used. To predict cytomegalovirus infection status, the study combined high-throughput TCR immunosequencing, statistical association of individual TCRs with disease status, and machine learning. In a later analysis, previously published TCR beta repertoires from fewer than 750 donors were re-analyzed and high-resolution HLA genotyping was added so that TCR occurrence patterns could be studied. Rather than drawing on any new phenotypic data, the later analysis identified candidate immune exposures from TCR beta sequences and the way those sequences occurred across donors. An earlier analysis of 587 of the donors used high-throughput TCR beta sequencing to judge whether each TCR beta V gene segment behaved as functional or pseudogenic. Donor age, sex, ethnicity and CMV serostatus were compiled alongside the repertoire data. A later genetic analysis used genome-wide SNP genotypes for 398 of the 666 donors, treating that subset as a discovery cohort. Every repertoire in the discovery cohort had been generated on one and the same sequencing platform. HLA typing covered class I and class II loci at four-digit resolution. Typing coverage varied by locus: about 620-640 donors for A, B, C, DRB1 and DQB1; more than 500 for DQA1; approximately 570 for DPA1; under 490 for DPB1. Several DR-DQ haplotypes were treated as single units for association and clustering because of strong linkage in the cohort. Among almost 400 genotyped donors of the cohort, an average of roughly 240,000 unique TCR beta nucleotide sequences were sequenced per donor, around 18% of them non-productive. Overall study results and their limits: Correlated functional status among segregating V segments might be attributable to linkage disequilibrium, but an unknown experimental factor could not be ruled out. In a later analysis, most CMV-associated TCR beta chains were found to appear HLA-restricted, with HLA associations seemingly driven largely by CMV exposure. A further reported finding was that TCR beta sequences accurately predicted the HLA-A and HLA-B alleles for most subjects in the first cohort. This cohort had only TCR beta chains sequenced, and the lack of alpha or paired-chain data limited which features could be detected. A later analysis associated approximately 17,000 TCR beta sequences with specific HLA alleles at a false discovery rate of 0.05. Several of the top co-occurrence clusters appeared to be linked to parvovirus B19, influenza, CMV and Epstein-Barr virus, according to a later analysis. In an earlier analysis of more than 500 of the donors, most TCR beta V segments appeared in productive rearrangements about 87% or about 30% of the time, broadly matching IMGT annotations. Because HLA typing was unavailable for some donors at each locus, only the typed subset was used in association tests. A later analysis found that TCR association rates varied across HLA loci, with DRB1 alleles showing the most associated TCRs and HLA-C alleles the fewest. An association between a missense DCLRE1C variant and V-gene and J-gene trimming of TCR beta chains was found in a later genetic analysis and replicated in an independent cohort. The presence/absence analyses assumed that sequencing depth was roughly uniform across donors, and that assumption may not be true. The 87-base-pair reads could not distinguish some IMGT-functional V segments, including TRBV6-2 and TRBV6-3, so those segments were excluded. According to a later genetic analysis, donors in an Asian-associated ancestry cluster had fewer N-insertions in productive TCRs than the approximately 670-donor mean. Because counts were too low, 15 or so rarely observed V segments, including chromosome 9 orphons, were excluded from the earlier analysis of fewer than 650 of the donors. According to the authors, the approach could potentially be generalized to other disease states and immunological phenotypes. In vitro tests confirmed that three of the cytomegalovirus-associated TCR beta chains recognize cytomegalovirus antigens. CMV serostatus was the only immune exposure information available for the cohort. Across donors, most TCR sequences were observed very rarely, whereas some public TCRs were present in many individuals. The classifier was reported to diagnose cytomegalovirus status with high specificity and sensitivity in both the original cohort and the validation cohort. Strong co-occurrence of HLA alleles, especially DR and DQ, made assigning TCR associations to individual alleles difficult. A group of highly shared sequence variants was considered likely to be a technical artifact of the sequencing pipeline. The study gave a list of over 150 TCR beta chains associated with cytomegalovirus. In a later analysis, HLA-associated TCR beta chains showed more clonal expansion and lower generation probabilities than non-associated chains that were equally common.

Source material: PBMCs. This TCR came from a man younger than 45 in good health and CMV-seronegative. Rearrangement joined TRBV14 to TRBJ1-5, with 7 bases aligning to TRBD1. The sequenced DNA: TGTGCCAGAAACAGGGGTCAGCCCCAGCATTTT. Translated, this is CARNRGQPQHF.